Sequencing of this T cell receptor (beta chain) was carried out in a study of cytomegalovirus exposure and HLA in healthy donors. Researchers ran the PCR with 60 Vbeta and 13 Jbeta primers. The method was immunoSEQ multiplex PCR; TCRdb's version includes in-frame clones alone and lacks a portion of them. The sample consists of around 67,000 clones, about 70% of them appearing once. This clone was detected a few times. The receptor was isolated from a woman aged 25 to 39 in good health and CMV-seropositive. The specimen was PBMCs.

The CDR3 spells CAGWTVSYNEQFF. CDR3 nucleotide sequence: TGTGCCGGGTGGACAGTATCATACAATGAGCAGTTCTTC. The V call is TRBV28, the J call TRBJ2-1; maybe TRBD1 (6 bases). The CDR3 sequence is 13 residues long. Trimming pared 11 bases from V and 4 bases from J, leaving 15 bases between. Germline V gene sequence: CDR1 MDHEN, CDR2 SYDVKM.